A single TCR beta chain is shown here with its context. What it binds is unknown. This specimen includes other DNA sequences encoding the same CDR3. This entry is derived from a study of Ad26.COV2.S vaccination and SARS-CoV-2 variants. Overall study findings and caveats: For non-spike TCRs, breadth in vaccine recipients resembled that in placebo recipients. Breadth, reportedly substantial, characterized the spike-specific CD8+ and CD4+ T cell responses after vaccination.

The data were produced by immunoSEQ multiplex PCR, yet TCRdb's version contains in-frame clones alone and is incomplete. This sample carries approximately 340,000 clones, approximately 81% of them seen once, and the ten largest clones take around 3.3%. Trimming took 2 bases from V and 3 from J, leaving 5 bases between them. CDR1 and CDR2 (germline): SGHRS, YFSETQ. CDR3 size: 13 residues. Specified treatment: roughly 19 received Ad26.COV2.S at low or high dose, single or two shots; about five received placebo; per-sample allocation not given. Specimen acquisition occurred on day 63 following the initial vaccine or placebo injection.

The source of this sequence is a person between 18 and 59 years old who received the Ad26.COV2.S COVID-19 vaccine or a placebo. This specimen was peripheral blood, taken in a trial of Ad26.COV2.S vaccine versus placebo. The rearrangement uses TRBV5-1 and TRBJ2-2; no definite D call. The CDR3 sequence is CASSFGDTGELFF. The CDR3, as DNA: TGCGCCAGCAGCTTTGGCGACACCGGGGAGCTGTTTTTT.